This paragraph reports one T cell receptor (beta chain). These data are taken from a study of cytomegalovirus exposure and HLA in healthy donors. Primers included in the PCR were 60 Vbeta and 13 Jbeta primers. The method was immunoSEQ multiplex PCR; TCRdb's version includes in-frame clones alone and lacks a portion of them. The table has 130,000 or so clones, approximately 80% seen once. Per the germline V gene, CDR1 is SGDLS and CDR2 is YYNGEE. The CDR3 spans 16 residues. V lost 0 bases, J lost 8 bases, and 18 bases lay in between. The chain carries TRBV9 and TRBJ2-1, with TRBD2 as a possible D gene (6 bases). Material: PBMCs. The TCR sequence derives from a man aged 40-50 years in good health and CMV-seronegative. CDR3 DNA: TGTGCCAGCAGCGTAGTTAGCGGTATTCAATTCGATGAGCAGTTCTTC. This gives the protein CASSVVSGIQFDEQFF.